These 10 T cell receptor beta chains share one sample of origin, sequenced in a study of PD-1 blockade in classical Hodgkin lymphoma. As for time point: cycle 4 day 1 (C4D1), after more than 5 weeks of nivolumab. All patients experienced relapse after autologous stem cell transplantation, and brentuximab vedotin exposure was variable. The repertoire was sequenced with immunoSEQ multiplex PCR; TCRdb's copy has only in-frame clones and lacks some. The sample holds about 13,000 clones, roughly 80% seen once. This sample comprised peripheral blood mononuclear cells (PBMCs), obtained before the fourth cycle of nivolumab. These receptors were obtained from a human donor with classical Hodgkin lymphoma.

The J gene is TRBJ1-5, the V gene TRBV19, with 9 bases lining up with TRBD1. The CDR3 has 16 amino acids. With V trimmed by 3 bases and J by 6 bases, 9 bases remained unmatched. The V gene's germline CDR1 is LNHDA and CDR2 SQIVND (reference sequence). In nucleotides, the CDR3 is TGTGCCAGTAGTATCGGGACAGGGAGAAGGACTCAGCCCCAGCATTTT. Its protein is CASSIGTGRRTQPQHF.

The chain joins TRBV4-3 to TRBJ1-2; D unresolved. V lost 0 bases and J lost 1, with 9 bases in between. Germline CDR1 reads LGHNA; CDR2 reads YSLEER. The CDR3 contains 15 residues. CDR3 nucleotide sequence: TGCGCCAGCAGCCAAGATTTCGGCCTTAACTATGGCTACACCTTC. This sequence encodes CASSQDFGLNYGYTF.

V is TRBV28 and J is TRBJ2-5; D gene ambiguous. The CDR3 totals 14 residues. The germline V gene encodes CDR1 MDHEN and CDR2 SYDVKM. Between the trimmed V and J ends, which lost 6 bases and 2 bases, there was a span of 13 bases. CDR3 residues: CASRPYTLQETQYF. The CDR3 coding sequence is TGTGCCAGCAGACCCTACACCCTGCAAGAGACCCAGTACTTC.

The V call is TRBV28, the J call TRBJ2-1, with 11 bases aligning to TRBD2. The CDR3 is made up of 17 amino acids. The trim removed 3 bases at V and 5 bases at J, leaving 9 bases unmatched. Germline values: CDR1 MDHEN, CDR2 SYDVKM. DNA for the CDR3: TGTGCCAGCAGTTTGCCTCTAGCGGGGGGACGAAACAATGAGCAGTTCTTC. It yields the protein CASSLPLAGGRNNEQFF.

A few counts support this clone. The chain uses TRBV6-1 and TRBJ2-7, with TRBD2 matching 8 bases. J was trimmed by 7 bases and V by 4 bases; bases with no gene match: 21. The CDR3 length is 18 residues. Germline CDR1 reads MNHNS; CDR2 reads SASEGT. CDR3 in amino acids: CASSARNPGLGAIGEQYF. The CDR3 nucleotides are TGTGCCAGCAGTGCCAGGAACCCGGGACTAGGGGCGATTGGAGAGCAGTACTTC.

V is TRBV9 and J is TRBJ2-3; 7 bases are a match to TRBD1. Germline-derived CDR1 and CDR2 are SGDLS and YYNGEE. This CDR3 contains 16 residues. V lost 2 bases, J lost 2 bases, and 8 bases stayed unmatched. CDR3 sequence: CASSVNEGASTDTQYF. In DNA, the CDR3 is TGTGCCAGCAGCGTTAACGAGGGGGCCTCCACAGATACGCAGTATTTT.

This sequence joins TRBV7-6 and TRBJ1-1; 7 positions match TRBD1. The J segment lost 0 bases and the V segment lost 7 bases, leaving 5 bases of the junction unmatched. CDR1 SGHVS and CDR2 FNYEAQ come from the germline V gene. The CDR3 is 14 residues long. CDR3 DNA sequence: TGTGCCAGCACTTCAGGGGGACTGAACACTGAAGCTTTCTTT. Protein: CASTSGGLNTEAFF.

This chain connects TRBV4-3 to TRBJ2-2, with D perhaps being TRBD1 or TRBD2 (6 bases each). Germline CDR1 and CDR2: LGHNA and YSLEER. V was pared by 4 bases and J by 1 base, with 16 bases between. This CDR3 is built from 17 residues. The CDR3 protein is CASSPGGGRQNTGELFF. DNA for the CDR3: TGCGCCAGCAGCCCCGGGGGCGGCCGGCAGAACACCGGGGAGCTGTTTTTT.

This rearrangement joins TRBV2 to TRBJ2-3; TRBD2 aligns across 10 bases. The CDR3 totals 15 residues. Germline V lookup: CDR1 SNHLY, CDR2 FYNNEI. Losses at the gene ends were 6 bases for V and 3 bases for J; bases not matched to a gene: 6. The DNA of the CDR3 is TGTGCCAGCAGATCAGCGGGGGGGCCGACAGATACGCAGTATTTT. This codes for CASRSAGGPTDTQYF. The full variable domain, rest sourced from reference TRBV2 and TRBJ2-3, is EPEVTQTPSHQVTQMGQEVILRCVPISNHLYFYWYRQILGQKVEFLVSFYNNEISEKSEIFDDQFSVERPDGSNFTLKIRSTKLEDSAMYFCASRSAGGPTDTQYFGPGTRLTVL.

This chain connects TRBV20-1 to TRBJ1-1, with 9 bases aligning to TRBD1. Germline V gives CDR1 DFQATT, CDR2 SNEGSKA (reference sequence). Losses at the gene ends were 6 bases for V and 10 bases for J; bases not matched to a gene: 6. This CDR3 has 11 amino acids. CDR3 sequence (DNA): TGCAGTGCGAGGGACAGGGTTCGAGCTTTCTTT. It codes for CSARDRVRAFF.